This T cell receptor beta chain appears in the sequencing data of a study of cytomegalovirus exposure and HLA in healthy donors. Trimming took 4 bases from V and 2 from J, leaving 13 bases between them. This CDR3 spans 14 amino acids. Germline CDR1 reads SGDLS; CDR2 reads YYNGEE. Donors showed nominal health when sampled, although they likely had unrecorded immune exposures. The study ran its PCR with 60 Vbeta and 13 Jbeta primers. Profiling relied on immunoSEQ multiplex PCR, and the TCRdb table lists in-frame clones only, not all of them. Its listing shows approximately 100,000 clones. Note on this clone: Antigen specificity is unknown.

Whole-study results and caveats: It was taken for granted in presence/absence analyses that sequencing depth across donors was roughly uniform.

This chain joins TRBV9 and TRBJ2-7; maybe TRBD2 (6 bases). Input material: PBMCs. This receptor was identified in a man aged 50 or older in good health and CMV-seronegative. The CDR3 region has the DNA TGTGCCAGCAGCATAGCCGGGGGACCCTACGAGCAGTACTTC. It codes for CASSIAGGPYEQYF.